The rows below give T cell receptor beta chains drawn from one sample of a study of shared clonotypes between healthy human individuals. Profiled with immunoSEQ multiplex PCR; TCRdb holds only in-frame clones, not every one. The sample records some 1,900,000 clones, just under 95% being singletons. Input material: naive CD8+ T cells sorted from blood. The receptors originated from a man between 18 and 35 years old in good health. The CDR3 runs from the conserved cysteine through the conserved F or W. Clone size, where shown, is once, few, many, or a class for clones that have expanded.

abundance: -
v_gene: TRBV7-6
CDR3aa: CASSSTRFGETQYF

abundance: -
v_gene: TRBV5-1
CDR3aa: CASSLGGGGSTDTQYF

abundance: -
v_gene: TRBV27
CDR3aa: CASSLGTGYNEQFF

abundance: -
v_gene: TRBV7-2
CDR3aa: CASSFRGPYEQYF

abundance: -
v_gene: TRBV27
CDR3aa: CASSFGTANSPLHF

abundance: -
v_gene: TRBV2
CDR3aa: CASSQGRASSYEQYF

abundance: -
v_gene: TRBV7-9
CDR3aa: CASSQRTDSTDTQYF

abundance: -
v_gene: TRBV4-3
CDR3aa: CASSRSLGEGDYGYTF

abundance: -
v_gene: TRBV13
CDR3aa: CASSSQGFNVLTF

abundance: -
v_gene: TRBV13
CDR3aa: CASTEGQATNEKLFF

abundance: -
v_gene: TRBV2
CDR3aa: CASSDRDRGGETQYF

abundance: -
v_gene: TRBV19
CDR3aa: CASSRDRGETQYF

abundance: -
v_gene: TRBV4-3
CDR3aa: CASSQDPLAGEGYNEQFF

abundance: -
v_gene: TRBV4-3
CDR3aa: CASSQGWTRGDEQFF

abundance: -
v_gene: TRBV4-3
CDR3aa: CASSQAGLIAYNEQFF

abundance: few
v_gene: TRBV29-1
CDR3aa: CSALQGEGQPQHF

abundance: -
v_gene: TRBV4-1
CDR3aa: CASSPLGLGGETQYF

abundance: -
v_gene: TRBV13
CDR3aa: CASSLGASGYTDTQYF

abundance: -
v_gene: TRBV30
CDR3aa: CAWSPTDPYEQYF

abundance: -
v_gene: TRBV4-3
CDR3aa: CASSQDGLAPTDTQYF

abundance: once
v_gene: TRBV7-9
CDR3aa: CASSLIGADNEQFF

abundance: -
v_gene: TRBV10-3
CDR3aa: CAIRGQGGETQYF